These 18 T cell receptor beta chains originate from one sample sequenced in a study of early T cells in non-severe SARS-CoV-2 infection. From the 5' RACE reads, TCRdb called clonotypes with MiXCR, one entry per CDR3 protein. The data show roughly 63,000 distinct CDR3 sequences, over 10% seen once. Sequencing was done on a sample of whole blood. These receptors were taken from an adult who was a healthcare worker with PCR-confirmed SARS-CoV-2 infection or an uninfected control (not recorded which).

At least ten counts were recorded for this clonotype. The chain combines TRBV4-1 with TRBJ2-6; D gene unclear. Germline V gene lookup returns CDR1 MGHRA and CDR2 YSYEKL. The CDR3 has 13 amino acids. Trimming removed 8 bases at V and 2 bases at J, with 7 bases between. CDR3: CASLPAGANVLTF. CDR3 DNA: TGCGCCAGCCTCCCGGCTGGGGCCAACGTCCTGACTTTC.

This clonotype was seen ten or more times. V gene TRBV5-4 combines with J gene TRBJ2-5; D ambiguous. With 2 bases removed from V and 5 bases from J, the gap between germline ends came to 16 bases. The CDR3 loop spans 15 amino acids. CDR1 is SGHNT and CDR2 is YYREEE in the germline V gene (reference sequence). CDR3 sequence: CASSFRIGNGETQYF. For the CDR3, the DNA is TGTGCCAGCAGCTTTAGGATTGGGAACGGGGAGACCCAGTACTTC. Looking up the rest from reference TRBV5-4 and TRBJ2-5 gives the full variable domain: ETGVTQSPTHLIKTRGQQVTLRCSSQSGHNTVSWYQQALGQGPQFIFQYYREEENGRGNFPPRFSGLQFPNYSSELNVNALELDDSALYLCASSFRIGNGETQYFGPGTRLLVL.

This clonotype showed up just a few times. CDR3 region: CASRRAGGSDEQYF. CDR3 DNA: TGTGCCAGCCGACGAGCGGGGGGTAGCGACGAGCAGTACTTC. The V gene is TRBV7-2, the J gene TRBJ2-7; 9 positions agree with TRBD2. Germline loops: CDR1 SGHTA, CDR2 FQGNSA. After removal of 8 bases from V and 5 bases from J, the junction contained 10 bases not matched to a gene. This CDR3 contains 14 residues.

This clonotype was counted a few times. The V call is TRBV19, the J call TRBJ2-3; 11 bases are shared with TRBD2. V lost 3 bases, J lost 2 bases, and 4 bases stayed unmatched. The CDR3 is 16 residues long. The germline V gene has CDR1 LNHDA and CDR2 SQIVND (reference sequence). The CDR3 DNA reads as TGTGCCAGTAGTATGGGGACTAGCGGAAACACAGATACGCAGTATTTT. This translates into CASSMGTSGNTDTQYF.

A note on this clonotype: This clone may be a read error of a much larger clone one base away. The chain combines TRBV9 with TRBJ2-3, with D possibly being TRBD2 (6 bases). V was shortened by 0 bases and J by 2 bases, with 13 bases between the two germline ends. In germline, CDR1 is SGDLS, CDR2 YYNGEE. This CDR3 is 16 amino acids long. The CDR3 loop reads CASSVGAGTLTDTQYF. The CDR3 coding sequence is TGTGCCAGCAGCGTAGGGGCGGGGACCCTCACAGATACGCAGTATTTT.

This clonotype was detected ten times or more. V gene TRBV29-1 combines with J gene TRBJ2-5; a possible D gene is TRBD1 (6 bases). The CDR3 extends over 14 amino acids. Germline V lookup: CDR1 SQVTM, CDR2 ANQGSEA. V shed 3 bases and J shed 7 bases, with 18 bases lying between them. The CDR3 region is CSVEGATVMGTQYF. The CDR3, as DNA: TGCAGCGTTGAGGGGGCGACAGTCATGGGGACCCAGTACTTC.

The chain is built from TRBV7-2 and TRBJ2-7; the D call may be TRBD1 or TRBD2 (5 bases each). This CDR3 has 14 residues. The germline CDR1 and CDR2 sequences are SGHTA and FQGNSA. V gave up 5 bases and J gave up 2 bases, with 13 bases separating them. CDR3 nucleotides: TGTGCCAGCAGCCTGGTGAGGGGTCCCTACGAGCAGTACTTC. Encoded protein: CASSLVRGPYEQYF.

The rearrangement joins TRBV10-3 to TRBJ1-6; TRBD1 matches 7 bases. The ends lost 4 bases at V and 14 bases at J; junction bases unmatched: 17. The germline CDR1 and CDR2 sequences are ENHRY and SYGVKD. This CDR3 has 16 residues. The DNA for the CDR3 is TGTGCCATCAGTGCAATAAGAGGACAGGAAATTTCTGCCCTCCACTTT. Translating it yields CAISAIRGQEISALHF.

This clonotype was recorded many times. V and J are TRBV6-2 or TRBV6-3 and TRBJ1-5; 9 nucleotides line up with TRBD1. This CDR3 contains 17 residues. CDR1 is MNHEY, CDR2 SVGEGT, per germline. V was clipped by 0 bases and J by 7 bases; unmatched bases: 10. DNA of the CDR3: TGTGCCAGCAGTTACTCACCCGCTACAGGGGGCAGACAGCCCCAGCATTTT. This translates into CASSYSPATGGRQPQHF.

This clonotype occurred a few times. The gene calls are TRBV9 and TRBJ2-7; D is uncertain. Trimming shortened V by 6 bases and J by 3 bases, and 4 bases separated the two germline ends. The CDR3 runs 10 residues. In germline, CDR1 is SGDLS, CDR2 YYNGEE. CDR3 residues: CASNIYEQYF. CDR3 coding DNA: TGTGCCAGCAACATCTACGAGCAGTACTTC.

This clonotype occurred a few times. V and J are TRBV6-2 or TRBV6-3 and TRBJ1-2; 7 bases are a match to TRBD1. This CDR3 is built from 17 residues. The V gene end was trimmed by 0 bases and the J gene end by 1 base; junction bases not matched to a gene: 8. The germline CDR1 and CDR2 sequences are MNHEY and SVGEGT. The chain's CDR3 is CASSYSGQRRDNYGYTF. Written as DNA, the CDR3 is TGTGCCAGCAGTTACTCGGGACAGCGACGGGATAACTATGGCTACACCTTC.

This clonotype was recorded many times. The chain couples TRBV6-6 to TRBJ1-3, with D possibly being TRBD1 (6 bases). The CDR3 has 14 residues. From germline, CDR1 is MNHNY and CDR2 SVGAGI (reference sequence). Between the trimmed V and J ends, which lost 2 bases and 4 bases, there was a span of 9 bases. CDR3 amino acids: CASSYGQSGNTIYF. DNA for the CDR3: TGTGCCAGCAGTTACGGACAGTCCGGAAACACCATATATTTT.

This clonotype has a count of ten or more. V usage is TRBV28 and J usage is TRBJ2-5; unclear D gene. Germline V CDR1 and CDR2: MDHEN, SYDVKM. This CDR3 contains 13 residues. V lost 3 bases to trimming and J lost 1 base, with 6 bases between them. The CDR3 DNA sequence: TGTGCCAGCAGTTTTTTCGGCCAAGAGACCCAGTACTTC. It encodes CASSFFGQETQYF.

Many counts were recorded for this clonotype. J is TRBJ2-4 and V is TRBV11-2; 7 nucleotides align to TRBD1. Looked up from germline, CDR1 is SGHAT and CDR2 is FQNNGV. V lost 6 bases, J lost 0 bases, and 11 bases stayed unmatched. The CDR3 has 17 amino acids. The CDR3 loop reads CASRPTTGTLAKNIQYF. CDR3 bases: TGTGCCAGCAGACCTACGACAGGGACCCTAGCCAAAAACATTCAGTACTTC.

This clonotype appeared many times. The J gene is TRBJ1-4, the V gene TRBV18, with unresolved D. Trimming pared 3 bases from V and 3 bases from J, leaving 14 bases between. The CDR3 runs 16 residues. CDR1 and CDR2 from the germline V gene are KGHSH and LQKENI. The CDR3 region is CASSPGGQAANEKLFF. CDR3 DNA: TGTGCCAGCTCACCCGGAGGGCAGGCGGCTAATGAAAAACTGTTTTTT.

The chain recombines TRBV3-1 with TRBJ1-6, with 7 nucleotides matching TRBD1. The CDR3 is 17 amino acids. V shed 3 bases and J 4 bases; nucleotides not matched to a gene: 9. Germline assignment: CDR1 LGHDT and CDR2 YNNKEL (reference sequence). The CDR3 DNA reads as TGTGCCAGCAGCCAGGTAGTAGGGGGCGCGTATAATTCACCCCTCCACTTT. Translation: CASSQVVGGAYNSPLHF. Variable domain in full (rest from reference TRBV3-1 and TRBJ1-6): DTAVSQTPKYLVTQMGNDKSIKCEQNLGHDTMYWYKQDSKKFLKIMFSYNNKELIINETVPNRFSPKSPDKAHLNLHINSLELGDSAVYFCASSQVVGGAYNSPLHFGNGTRLTVT.

The chain couples TRBV7-2 to TRBJ2-1, with 9 nucleotides matching TRBD1. Germline V CDR1 and CDR2: SGHTA, FQGNSA. The CDR3 runs to 15 residues. J gave up 8 bases and V 2 bases, and 7 bases lay outside the gene matches. The CDR3 reads CASSLWGQGIYEQFF. CDR3 bases: TGTGCCAGCAGCTTATGGGGACAGGGAATCTATGAGCAGTTCTTC.

The chain carries TRBV2 and TRBJ1-2; no definite D call. There are 12 residues in the CDR3. V was pared by 7 bases and J by 3 bases, with 9 bases between. Germline CDR1 is SNHLY and CDR2 is FYNNEI. The CDR3 nucleotides read TGTGCCAGCAAAGGTTCCTACTATGGCTACACCTTC. Translating it yields CASKGSYYGYTF.